A single count supports the clone carrying this TCR beta chain. Tumors of eligible patients were advanced, solid and lacking tumor-infiltrating lymphocytes. The sample comes from a study of low-dose radiotherapy and immunotherapy resistance in tumors. Overall study context: Fractions of 0.5 Gy went to Cohort 1 every 2 weeks, totaling 6.5 Gy. 1 Gy per fraction was delivered to Cohort 2 every two weeks, for 13 Gy total over 26 weeks.

Priming of first-strand cDNA relied on TRAV- and TRBV-specific primers (covering alpha and beta chains). A constant-region primer paired with the V-primer adapter amplified TCRs over about 20 PCR cycles. In vitro transcription was used to amplify the isolated mRNA. TCRdb called the reads again in MiXCR, with one record for every CDR3 protein. The sample lists 9,700 or so distinct CDR3 sequences, approximately 77% occurring once. V gave up 7 bases and J gave up 4 bases, with 22 bases separating them. CDR1 is MDHEN and CDR2 is SYDVKM in the germline V gene. This CDR3 contains 16 residues. This clonotype was sampled from a human donor with advanced metastatic prostate, ovarian, gallbladder or colorectal cancer (not recorded which). This table probably holds off-target reads from a library built for another chain. The chain has TRBV28 and TRBJ2-5; D uncertain. This CDR3 reads CASTLNGRSMGETQYF. The CDR3 DNA reads as TGTGCCAGCACCCTAAATGGGCGGAGCATGGGAGAGACCCAGTACTTC.